The 28 T cell receptor beta chains in this list originate from one sample, sequenced in a study of tumor and adjacent non-tumor tissue in lung cancer. RNA was extracted from bulk tissue without any cell sorting. This non-tumor lung sample came from over 3 cm beyond the tumor edge. The library came from three nested PCR rounds adapted from ARM-PCR protocols. TCRdb re-called the multiplex PCR reads with MiXCR, one entry per CDR3 protein. The data contain around 76,000 distinct CDR3 sequences, over 65% of them singletons. The sequenced sample was distant non-tumor lung tissue. These receptors came from a man aged 65-85 years with non-small cell lung cancer.

About this clonotype: A read error may be the cause here, since a much bigger clone is one base away. The gene calls are TRBV5-1 and TRBJ2-5; D unresolved. Per germline, CDR1 SGHRS and CDR2 YFSETQ. The CDR3 totals 12 residues. The CDR3 DNA sequence: TGCACCAGCAAGTACAGTGGGGAGACCCAGTACTTC. Protein product: CTSKYSGETQYF.

As concerns this clonotype: One end of the junction does not line up with germline, which may come from a read error. V is TRBV29-1 and J is TRBJ2-3; 7 bases agree with TRBD1. The CDR3 spans 13 residues. Germline V gene sequence: CDR1 SQVTM, CDR2 ANQGSEA. The CDR3 coding sequence is TGCAGCGTTCGGGGTAGAGGGACAGAAACGCAGTATTTT. Translated: CSVRGRGTETQYF.

As concerns this clonotype: One base away lies a much larger clone, so this may be a sequencing read error. The rearrangement links TRBV20-1 to TRBJ2-1; 11 bases align to TRBD2. CDR1 and CDR2 from the germline V gene are DFQATT and SNEGSKA (reference sequence). The CDR3 runs 15 residues. The CDR3 reads CIARVASGRLNEQFF. CDR3 in DNA: TGCATTGCTAGGGTGGCTAGCGGGAGGCTCAATGAGCAGTTCTTC.

This clonotype appeared many times. This clone may be a read error of a much larger clone one base away. The rearrangement uses TRBV11-2 and TRBJ2-3; the match to TRBD1 covers 10 bases. This CDR3 spans 14 amino acids. Germline V gene lookup returns CDR1 SGHAT and CDR2 FQNNGV. Germline trimming cut 4 bases from V and 7 bases from J; bases unmatched to any gene: 5. The CDR3 loop is CASSSTGGSNTQYF. The CDR3 nucleotides read TGTGCCAGCAGCTCGACAGGGGGCTCGAATACGCAGTATTTT.

This chain links TRBV11-3 with TRBJ2-3, with 12 bases lining up with TRBD2. Trimming removed 5 bases from V and 5 bases from J; junction bases left unmatched: 11. Germline CDR1 SGHNT, CDR2 YENEEA. The CDR3 loop spans 17 amino acids. The CDR3 coding sequence is TGTGCCAGCAGCCTAAGGTGTCTAGCGGGGGGGCAAGATACGCAGTATTTT. Translating gives CASSLRCLAGGQDTQYF.

In the case of this clonotype: Relative to the germline gene, one junction end is altered; a read error may explain this. V usage is TRBV11-2 and J usage is TRBJ2-1; 9 nucleotides agree with TRBD1. CDR1 and CDR2 (germline): SGHAT, FQNNGV. The CDR3 has 16 residues. CDR3 nucleotides: TGTGCCAGCAGCTCGGTCGGGACAGGGCATATCAATGATCAGTTCTTC. Protein sequence: CASSSVGTGHINDQFF. Full variable domain (outside the CDR3, taken from reference TRBV11-2 and TRBJ2-1): EAGVAQSPRYKIIEKRQSVAFWCNPISGHATLYWYQQILGQGPKLLIQFQNNGVVDDSQLPKDRFSAERLKGVDSTLKIQPAKLEDSAVYLCASSSVGTGHINDQFFGPGTRLTVL.

This clonotype turned up a few times. The chain links TRBV11-2 to TRBJ2-7, with TRBD1 matching over 8 bases. Per germline, CDR1 SGHAT and CDR2 FQNNGV. This CDR3 spans 14 amino acids. With V trimmed by 8 bases and J by 2 bases, 8 bases remained unmatched. CDR3 loop: CASLDQGAPYEQYF. CDR3 DNA: TGTGCCAGCTTAGATCAGGGGGCCCCCTACGAGCAGTACTTC.

With respect to this clonotype: One end of the junction varies from germline; a read error may be responsible. The chain carries TRBV7-9 and TRBJ2-7; D may be TRBD2 (5 bases). The V gene's germline CDR1 is SEHNR and CDR2 FQNEAQ (reference sequence). The CDR3 spans 15 residues. CDR3 sequence: CASSPRGAVQYEHYF. CDR3 nucleotides: TGTGCCAGCAGCCCCCGTGGAGCGGTGCAGTACGAGCACTACTTC.

This chain joins TRBV29-1 and TRBJ2-7; D is unresolved. Germline CDR1 is SQVTM and CDR2 is ANQGSEA. This CDR3 has 13 residues. Trimming left V 4 bases short and J 8 bases short, with 18 bases between. The CDR3 loop is CSVGSSGMHKQYF. The CDR3 region has the DNA TGCAGCGTTGGGTCAAGTGGGATGCACAAGCAGTACTTC.

With respect to this clonotype: A read error is likely, as this CDR3 ends without the conserved phenylalanine or tryptophan. The chain couples TRBV11-2 to TRBJ1-5; D is possibly TRBD1 (5 bases). CDR3 length equals 15 residues. Germline V gene data show CDR1 as SGHAT and CDR2 as FQNNGV. CDR3 loop: CASNLEGREGQPQHL. CDR3 nucleotides: TGTGCCAGCAACTTAGAGGGCAGGGAGGGTCAGCCCCAGCATTTG.

On this clonotype: This sequence may be a read error, since a much larger clone differs from it by one base. The CDR3 here is CASSLGGSYNEHFF. The CDR3 DNA sequence: TGTGCCAGCAGCTTAGGGGGCTCCTACAATGAGCATTTCTTC. The chain combines TRBV7-9 with TRBJ2-1; possible D gene TRBD1, 5 bases. The CDR3 extends over 14 amino acids. CDR1 is SEHNR and CDR2 is FQNEAQ in the germline V gene (reference sequence). Combining the CDR3 with reference TRBV7-9 and TRBJ2-1 gives the whole variable domain DTGVSQNPRHKITKRGQNVTFRCDPISEHNRLYWYRQTLGQGPEFLTYFQNEAQLEKSRLLSDRFSAERPKGSFSTLEIQRTEQGDSAMYLCASSLGGSYNEHFFGPGTRLTVL.

Concerning this clonotype itself: Its ends do not fully match the called genes, so a read error is possible. The chain couples TRBV4-3 to TRBJ2-7; 12 bases map to TRBD2. CDR3 length equals 20 residues. Per the germline V gene, CDR1 is LGHNA and CDR2 is YSLEER. CDR3 sequence reads: CASSQEMGLAGPYGSYEQYF. CDR3 sequence (DNA): TGCGCCAGCAGTCAAGAAATGGGACTAGCGGGTCCCTACGGCTCCTACGAGCAATACTTC.

This clonotype has just a few counts. At one of its ends the junction is not consistent with the germline gene, which may arise from a read error. The chain joins TRBV28 to TRBJ1-3, with D possibly TRBD1 on 5 matching bases. The V gene's germline CDR1 is MDHEN and CDR2 SYDVKM. The CDR3 consists of 12 residues. Here the CDR3 reads CASSRRGKTIYF. The CDR3 nucleotides read TGTGCCAGCAGTCGTAGGGGAAAAACCATATATTTT.

The table lists this clonotype with a few counts. An end of the junction does not agree with germline; a read error may underlie this. DNA of the CDR3: TGCACCAGCAGATTAGATCAGGGGGCCCCCTACGAGCAGTACTTC. Translated, it gives CTSRLDQGAPYEQYF. The V and J genes are TRBV11-2 and TRBJ2-7, with TRBD1 identical over 8 bases. This CDR3 is built from 15 residues. The germline V gene encodes CDR1 SGHAT and CDR2 FQNNGV.

This clonotype has ten or more counts. The genes are TRBV7-9 and TRBJ1-1, with a possible D match to TRBD1 (6 bases). Trimming shortened V by 4 bases and J by 4 bases, and 16 bases separated the two germline ends. The CDR3 runs to 15 residues. Germline values: CDR1 SEHNR, CDR2 FQNEAQ (reference sequence). CDR3 protein: CASSSMTGVITEAFF. CDR3 in DNA: TGTGCCAGCAGCTCAATGACAGGTGTCATCACTGAAGCTTTCTTT. Full variable domain (remainder filled in from reference TRBV7-9 and TRBJ1-1): DTGVSQNPRHKITKRGQNVTFRCDPISEHNRLYWYRQTLGQGPEFLTYFQNEAQLEKSRLLSDRFSAERPKGSFSTLEIQRTEQGDSAMYLCASSSMTGVITEAFFGQGTRLTVV.

In this sample, this clonotype turned up once. The CDR3 DNA is TGTGCCAGCAGTTACTCGATATCAGGGTGTAGCTACACCTTC. Protein: CASSYSISGCSYTF. V and J are TRBV6-5 and TRBJ1-2; maybe TRBD1 (5 bases). CDR3 size: 14 residues. Germline V gene data show CDR1 as MNHEY and CDR2 as SVGAGI. The V end lost 0 bases, the J end lost 9 bases, and 14 bases lay between the germline ends.

In regard to this clonotype: The CDR3 does not close with the conserved phenylalanine or tryptophan, likely indicating a read error. Because the CDR3's place on the DNA is in doubt, the DNA is left out and the CDR3 is given as listed by TCRdb. The chain joins TRBV11-2 to TRBJ2-7; the table's D call, TRBD1, has no DNA check behind it. The CDR3 region is 14 residues in length, termini included. From germline, CDR1 is SGHAT and CDR2 FQNNGV. CDR3: CASSLGHVSYEQYS.

This clonotype is judged medium-sized. The V gene is TRBV6-2 or TRBV6-3, the J gene TRBJ2-1; D is ambiguous. The CDR3 contains 12 residues. With 5 bases removed from V and 7 bases from J, the gap between germline ends came to 9 bases. The germline V gene encodes CDR1 MNHEY and CDR2 SVGEGT. The CDR3 DNA is TGTGCCAGCAGTAGACCTTGGAATGAGCAGTTCTTC. It yields the protein CASSRPWNEQFF.

A note on this clonotype: This clone may be a read error of a much larger clone one base away. The V gene is TRBV6-6, the J gene TRBJ2-2, with D maybe TRBD2 (5 bases). V shed 3 bases and J shed 5 bases, with 13 bases lying between them. The CDR3 has 15 residues. Germline assignment: CDR1 MNHNY and CDR2 SVGAGI (reference sequence). The DNA of the CDR3 is TGTGCCAGCAGTTATCTGGGAAGGAGGACCGGGGAGCTGTTTTTT. This encodes CASSYLGRRTGELFF.

V usage is TRBV5-1 and J usage is TRBJ2-1; D might be TRBD2 (6 bases). Germline CDR1 and CDR2: SGHRS and YFSETQ. The V gene lost 5 bases and the J gene lost 4 bases, with 13 bases spanning the gap. CDR3 length: 14 residues. The CDR3 spells CASSSGGVYNEQFF. The CDR3 DNA reads TGCGCCAGCAGTTCCGGCGGGGTGTACAATGAGCAGTTCTTC.

This sequence joins TRBV29-1 and TRBJ2-3, with D possibly being TRBD2 (6 bases). The length of the CDR3 is 14 residues. V gave up 7 bases and J gave up 1 base, with 15 bases separating them. Germline CDR1 reads SQVTM; CDR2 reads ANQGSEA. CDR3 in DNA: TGCAGCGGCAGACGGGAGCTCGGCACAGATACGCAGTATTTT. Encoded protein: CSGRRELGTDTQYF.

As for this clonotype: Germline is not matched at one junction end, which may reflect a read error. This chain uses TRBV29-1 with TRBJ1-2; D remains unclear. Germline values: CDR1 SQVTM, CDR2 ANQGSEA. The CDR3 is 14 residues long. The chain's CDR3 is CSIAHGRGGPGYTF. The CDR3 DNA reads TGCAGCATTGCCCATGGGCGGGGTGGGCCTGGCTACACATTC.

For the CDR3, the DNA is TGCGCCAGCAGCCTCCGGAACCCCGGTGAACAGTTCTTC. Encoded protein: CASSLRNPGEQFF. The chain employs TRBV5-1 and TRBJ2-1; no definite D call. The CDR3 has 13 residues. With 4 bases removed from V and 13 bases from J, the gap between germline ends came to 18 bases. Germline CDR1 SGHRS, CDR2 YFSETQ. Looking up the rest from reference TRBV5-1 and TRBJ2-1 gives the full variable domain: KAGVTQTPRYLIKTRGQQVTLSCSPISGHRSVSWYQQTPGQGLQFLFEYFSETQRNKGNFPGRFSGRQFSNSRSEMNVSTLELGDSALYLCASSLRNPGEQFFGPGTRLTVL.

In regard to this clonotype: An end of the junction differs from the germline gene, which may be a read error. The chain uses TRBV10-2 and TRBJ2-3, with D possibly TRBD2 on 6 matching bases. In germline, CDR1 is WSHSY, CDR2 SAAADI. The CDR3 totals 15 residues. Here the CDR3 reads CVSSESGGNTDTQFF. DNA of the CDR3: TGCGTCAGCAGTGAGAGCGGCGGGAACACAGATACGCAGTTTTTT.

In the case of this clonotype: One junction end does not reproduce the germline sequence, and a read error may be involved. The chain links TRBV6-2 or TRBV6-3 to TRBJ2-1; tentative D call: TRBD2 (5 bases). CDR3 length: 15 residues. The V gene's germline CDR1 is MNHEY and CDR2 SVGEGT. This CDR3 reads CASLGVASSCNEQFF. CDR3 DNA sequence: TGTGCTTCCCTCGGGGTAGCCAGCTCCTGCAATGAGCAGTTCTTC.

This clonotype was counted once. The chain carries TRBV29-1 and TRBJ2-7, with D possibly matching TRBD1 (5 bases). CDR1 and CDR2 (germline): SQVTM, ANQGSEA. Between the trimmed V and J ends, which lost 4 bases and 3 bases, there was a span of 13 bases. The CDR3 loop spans 13 amino acids. The CDR3 region is CSVAIQDFYEQYF. For the CDR3, the DNA is TGCAGCGTTGCCATACAGGATTTCTACGAGCAGTACTTC.

Remarks on this clonotype: Sequence at one end of the junction differs from germline and may be a read error. The CDR3 protein is CASRLDARWERQETQYF. The CDR3 DNA sequence: TGTGCCAGCAGGTTAGATGCGCGGTGGGAAAGGCAAGAGACCCAGTACTTC. The J gene is TRBJ2-5, the V gene TRBV7-8; the D is unclear. There are 17 residues in the CDR3. The germline V gene encodes CDR1 SGHVS and CDR2 FQNEAQ.

The chain links TRBV11-2 to TRBJ2-3; D remains unclear. The germline V and J ends were trimmed by 10 bases and 4 bases, with 18 bases remaining between them. Germline lookup yields CDR1 SGHAT and CDR2 FQNNGV. The CDR3 spans 14 residues. CDR3 loop: CAIISHGFSDTQYF. CDR3 coding DNA: TGTGCCATCATCTCACATGGGTTCTCAGATACGCAGTATTTT. Full variable domain (remainder filled in from reference TRBV11-2 and TRBJ2-3): EAGVAQSPRYKIIEKRQSVAFWCNPISGHATLYWYQQILGQGPKLLIQFQNNGVVDDSQLPKDRFSAERLKGVDSTLKIQPAKLEDSAVYLCAIISHGFSDTQYFGPGTRLTVL.